This entry concerns a single T cell receptor (beta chain). Its recognized antigen is unknown. Base qualities are not provided; no much larger clone lies one nucleotide away. The sample originates from a study of identifying expanded T cells in peripheral blood (dated by TCRdb to between 2018 and 2021). Study-level background: Separate aliquots of the same genomic DNA pool were sequenced to produce technical replicates, and four replicates were compared in pairs.

During the collection period, no immune events, such as infections, were documented for the healthy donors. To calibrate time-dependent variance in a beta-binomial model of T-cell clone differential abundance, blood repertoires from healthy donors were used as a training cohort. The training cohort included approximately ten healthy donors, of whom 3 were female and 7 were male. The donors were between about 25 and 70 years old, with an average age of roughly 41 years. Whole blood was collected from each healthy donor at three time points spaced about 2 weeks apart and obtained from a commercial supplier. Genomic DNA was extracted from unsorted whole blood for immunosequencing. Findings and caveats that apply to the study as a whole: It was expected by the authors that biological variance in healthy repertoires might increase further over much longer intervals, such as months to years. For all healthy donors, the variance in clone template counts between roughly 2-week samples rose significantly as total template count increased. Both the number of clones called differentially abundant and the false-positive rate were significantly reduced by the beta-binomial model across all healthy-donor time intervals. Between technical replicates the binomial model flagged approximately 1.2 differentially abundant clones, whereas over roughly two weeks the binomial model flagged about 15 and over approximately four weeks about 19.

V is cut back by 4 bases and J by 5 bases, with 5 bases in the junction unmatched. The germline V gene specifies ENHRY as CDR1 and SYGVKD as CDR2. The CDR3 runs 13 residues from the cysteine to the phenylalanine. The read is trimmed to its CDR3 DNA, 39 bases read in frame from base 1. The immunoSEQ Assay, which uses bias-controlled multiplex PCR amplification of genomic DNA, was used to profile TCRbeta CDR3 regions. The study's processing was this. The absolute abundance of each unique TCRbeta CDR3 region was quantified after sequences were collapsed and filtered. Two models were used to test differential abundance: a binomial model (Fisher-equivalent) and a beta-binomial model that adds time-dependent variance fitted from healthy donors. Any clone with fewer than 5 combined templates was excluded, and a clone was called differentially abundant if its Benjamini-Hochberg FDR was below 0.01. In the beta-binomial model, variance was expressed as a function of the total template count across the two samples, in the form v = (b*log(k)+a)^2. In its TCRdb copy, this immuneACCESS table keeps in-frame sequences only and misses some clones. Where compared with another copy, unresolved V genes explain less than half of these, and the others have no known cause. V and J calls and clone size are as listed in that table; D and trimming were resolved from the DNA. The sample table holds over 70,000 clones, of which 88% were seen once. Roughly 19% of the sample is held by the ten biggest clonotypes.

The rearranged chain carries TRBV10-3 and TRBJ2-7, with 7 middle bases fitting TRBD2. This TCR was recovered from a person aged 18 to 75 in good health. What was sequenced was blood. The DNA sequence reads TGTGCCATCAGTGTTAGCGGGTTTCACGAGCAGTACTTC. This is translated as CAISVSGFHEQYF.